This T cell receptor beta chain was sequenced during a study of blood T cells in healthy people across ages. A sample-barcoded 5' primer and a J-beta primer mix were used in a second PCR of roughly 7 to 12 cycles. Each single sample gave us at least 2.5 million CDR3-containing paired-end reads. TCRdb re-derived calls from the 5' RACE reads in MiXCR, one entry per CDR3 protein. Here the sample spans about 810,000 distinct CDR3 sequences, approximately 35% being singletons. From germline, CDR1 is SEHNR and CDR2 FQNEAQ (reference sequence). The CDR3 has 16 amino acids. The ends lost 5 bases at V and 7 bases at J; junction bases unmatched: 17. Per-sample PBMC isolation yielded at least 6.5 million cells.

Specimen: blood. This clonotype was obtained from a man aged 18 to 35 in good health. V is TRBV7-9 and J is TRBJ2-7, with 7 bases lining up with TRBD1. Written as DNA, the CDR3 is TGTGCCAGCAGCCCAGGACCGGGACAGCTCTACAATGAGCAGTACTTC. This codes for CASSPGPGQLYNEQYF.